This T cell receptor (beta chain) was sequenced during a study of a mutant IDH1 vaccine in newly diagnosed glioma. About the research overall: Investigators started vaccination 4-6 weeks after radiotherapy alone, or with temozolomide cycles.

As for time point: week 35, safety follow-up. Doses consisted of 300 ug of mutant IDH1 20-mer peptide each, paired with topical imiquimod. V was clipped by 5 bases and J by 3 bases, with 16 bases between them. The CDR3 contains 15 residues. The germline CDR1 and CDR2 sequences are MNHEY and SVGAGI. As to this clone: Its antigen is undetermined.

Produced via immunoSEQ multiplex PCR; TCRdb's table is partial and in-frame only. The table shows 30,000 to 40,000 clones, with around 77% occurring only once. The sequencing here drew on PBMCs, taken from a glioma patient whose treatment included an IDH1 peptide vaccine. The chain carries TRBV6-5 and TRBJ1-2; a weak D match, TRBD1 (6 bases). The sequence was obtained from a man in his forties with glioma. Some clones in this sample may be carry-over from other donors' samples. As DNA, the CDR3 is TGTGCCAGCAGTCCACGGGGGGCCTTTTACTATGGCTACACCTTC. It translates to CASSPRGAFYYGYTF.